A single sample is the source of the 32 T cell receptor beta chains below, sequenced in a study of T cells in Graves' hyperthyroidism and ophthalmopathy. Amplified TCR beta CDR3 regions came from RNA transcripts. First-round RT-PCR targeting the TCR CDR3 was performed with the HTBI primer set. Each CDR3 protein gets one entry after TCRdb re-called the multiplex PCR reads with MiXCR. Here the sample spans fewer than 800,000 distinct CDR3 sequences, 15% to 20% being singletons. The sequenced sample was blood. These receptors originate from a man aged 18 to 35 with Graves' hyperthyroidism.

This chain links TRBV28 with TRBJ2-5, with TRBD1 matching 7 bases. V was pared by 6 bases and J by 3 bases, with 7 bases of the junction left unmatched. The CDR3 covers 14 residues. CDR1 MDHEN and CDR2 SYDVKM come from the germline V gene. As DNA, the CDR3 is TGTGCCAGCAGCAGGACCGGGACAGAAGAGACCCAGTACTTC. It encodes CASSRTGTEETQYF.

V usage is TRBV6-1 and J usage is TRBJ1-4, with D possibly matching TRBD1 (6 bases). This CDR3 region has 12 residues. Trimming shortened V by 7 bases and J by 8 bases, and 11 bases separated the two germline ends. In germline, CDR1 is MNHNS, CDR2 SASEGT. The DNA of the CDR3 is TGTGCCAGCAAGGAAGGACAGGAAAAACTGTTTTTT. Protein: CASKEGQEKLFF.

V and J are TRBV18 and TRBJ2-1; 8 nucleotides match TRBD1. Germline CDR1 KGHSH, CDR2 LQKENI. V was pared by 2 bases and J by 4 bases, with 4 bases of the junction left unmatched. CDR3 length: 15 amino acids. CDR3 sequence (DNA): TGTGCCAGCTCACCAGGACAGGGAGATTACAATGAGCAGTTCTTC. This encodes CASSPGQGDYNEQFF.

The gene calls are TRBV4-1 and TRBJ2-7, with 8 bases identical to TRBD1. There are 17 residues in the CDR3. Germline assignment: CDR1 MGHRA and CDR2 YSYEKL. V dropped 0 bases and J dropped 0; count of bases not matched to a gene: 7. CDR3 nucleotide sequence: TGCGCCAGCAGCCAAGACCTCGGGACAGGCCCCTCCTACGAGCAGTACTTC. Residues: CASSQDLGTGPSYEQYF.

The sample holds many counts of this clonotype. CDR3 coding DNA: TGTGCCAGCAGCCCCCAGACAGGGGTTATGAACACTGAAGCTTTCTTT. It is translated as CASSPQTGVMNTEAFF. The J gene is TRBJ1-1, the V gene TRBV3-1; 8 positions match TRBD1. With V trimmed by 4 bases and J by 0 bases, 7 bases remained unmatched. Germline-derived CDR1 and CDR2 are LGHDT and YNNKEL (reference sequence). The CDR3 is made up of 16 amino acids. The full variable domain, its missing parts supplied by reference TRBV3-1 and TRBJ1-1, is DTAVSQTPKYLVTQMGNDKSIKCEQNLGHDTMYWYKQDSKKFLKIMFSYNNKELIINETVPNRFSPKSPDKAHLNLHINSLELGDSAVYFCASSPQTGVMNTEAFFGQGTRLTVV.

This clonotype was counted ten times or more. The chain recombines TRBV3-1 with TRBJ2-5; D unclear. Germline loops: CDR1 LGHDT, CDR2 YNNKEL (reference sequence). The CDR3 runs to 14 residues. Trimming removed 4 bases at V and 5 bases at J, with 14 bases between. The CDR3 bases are TGTGCCAGCAGCCCTCCCGAAACGGATGAGACCCAGTACTTC. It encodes CASSPPETDETQYF.

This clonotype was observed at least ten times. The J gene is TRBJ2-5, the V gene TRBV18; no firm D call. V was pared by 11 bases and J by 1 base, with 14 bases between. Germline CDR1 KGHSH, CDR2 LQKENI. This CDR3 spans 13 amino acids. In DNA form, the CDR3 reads TGTGCCGCTAAAGACCGCTTCCAAGAGACCCAGTACTTC. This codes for CAAKDRFQETQYF.

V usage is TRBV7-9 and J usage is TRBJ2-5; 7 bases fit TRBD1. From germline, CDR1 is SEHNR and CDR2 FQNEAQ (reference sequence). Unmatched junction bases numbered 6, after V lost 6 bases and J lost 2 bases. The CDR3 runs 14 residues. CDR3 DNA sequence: TGTGCCAGCAGGTCAGGGGGTATTCAAGAGACCCAGTACTTC. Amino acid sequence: CASRSGGIQETQYF.

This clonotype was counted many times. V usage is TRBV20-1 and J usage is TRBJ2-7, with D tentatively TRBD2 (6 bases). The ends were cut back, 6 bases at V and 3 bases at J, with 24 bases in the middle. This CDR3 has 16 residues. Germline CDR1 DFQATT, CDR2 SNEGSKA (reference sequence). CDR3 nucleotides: TGCAGTGCCCGCGCCCTGGGACTTCTACTAGACTACGAGCAGTACTTC. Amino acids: CSARALGLLLDYEQYF.

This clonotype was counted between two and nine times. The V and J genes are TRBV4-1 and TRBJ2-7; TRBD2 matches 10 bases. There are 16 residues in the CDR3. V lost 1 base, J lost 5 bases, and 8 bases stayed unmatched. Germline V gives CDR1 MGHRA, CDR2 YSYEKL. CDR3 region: CASSQGSGRARDEQYF. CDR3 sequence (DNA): TGCGCCAGCAGCCAAGGAAGCGGGAGGGCCCGGGACGAGCAGTACTTC.

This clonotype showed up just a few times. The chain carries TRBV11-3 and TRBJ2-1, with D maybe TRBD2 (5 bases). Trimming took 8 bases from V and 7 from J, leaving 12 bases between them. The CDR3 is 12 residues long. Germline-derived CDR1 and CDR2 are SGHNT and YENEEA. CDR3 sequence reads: CASGGSRNEQFF. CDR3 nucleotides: TGTGCCAGCGGAGGCAGTCGAAATGAGCAGTTCTTC.

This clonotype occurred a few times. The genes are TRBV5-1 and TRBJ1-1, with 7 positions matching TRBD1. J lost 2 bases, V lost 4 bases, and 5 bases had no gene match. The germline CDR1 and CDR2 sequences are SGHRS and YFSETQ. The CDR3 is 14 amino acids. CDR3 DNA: TGCGCCAGCAGCAACCAGGGGGGTAACACTGAAGCTTTCTTT. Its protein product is CASSNQGGNTEAFF.

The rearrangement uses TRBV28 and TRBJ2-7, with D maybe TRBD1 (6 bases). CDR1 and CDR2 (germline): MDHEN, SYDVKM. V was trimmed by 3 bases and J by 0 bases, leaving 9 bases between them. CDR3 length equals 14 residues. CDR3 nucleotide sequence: TGTGCCAGCAGTTTCTTGGGACACTCCTACGAGCAGTACTTC. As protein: CASSFLGHSYEQYF.

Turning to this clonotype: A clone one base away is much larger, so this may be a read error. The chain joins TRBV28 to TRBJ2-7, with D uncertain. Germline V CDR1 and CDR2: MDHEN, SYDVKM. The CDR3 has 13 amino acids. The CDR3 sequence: CTSSDRLRYEQYF. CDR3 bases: TGTACCAGCAGTGACCGACTGCGCTACGAGCAGTACTTC.

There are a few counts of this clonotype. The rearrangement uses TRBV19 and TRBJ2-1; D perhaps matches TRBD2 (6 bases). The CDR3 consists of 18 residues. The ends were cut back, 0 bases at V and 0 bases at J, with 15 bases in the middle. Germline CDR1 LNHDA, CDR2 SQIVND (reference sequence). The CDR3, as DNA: TGTGCCAGTAGTATAGATGTGGGGGGTGTTGGCTCCTACAATGAGCAGTTCTTC. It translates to CASSIDVGGVGSYNEQFF.

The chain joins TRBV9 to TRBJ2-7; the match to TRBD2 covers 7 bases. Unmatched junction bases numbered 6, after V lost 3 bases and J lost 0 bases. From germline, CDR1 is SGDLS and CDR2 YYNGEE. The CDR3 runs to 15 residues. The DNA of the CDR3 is TGTGCCAGCAGCGCTTCTAGCGGAACCTCCTACGAGCAGTACTTC. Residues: CASSASSGTSYEQYF.

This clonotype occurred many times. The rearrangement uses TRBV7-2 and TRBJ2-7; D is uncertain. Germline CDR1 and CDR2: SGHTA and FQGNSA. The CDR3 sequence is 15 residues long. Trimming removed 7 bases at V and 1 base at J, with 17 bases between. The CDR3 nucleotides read TGTGCCAGCACCTCTCCCGGCAGGCTTTCCTACGAGCAGTACTTC. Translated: CASTSPGRLSYEQYF. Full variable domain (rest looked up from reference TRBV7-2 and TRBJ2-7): GAGVSQSPSNKVTEKGKDVELRCDPISGHTALYWYRQSLGQGLEFLIYFQGNSAPDKSGLPSDRFSAERTGGSVSTLTIQRTQQEDSAVYLCASTSPGRLSYEQYFGPGTRLTVT.

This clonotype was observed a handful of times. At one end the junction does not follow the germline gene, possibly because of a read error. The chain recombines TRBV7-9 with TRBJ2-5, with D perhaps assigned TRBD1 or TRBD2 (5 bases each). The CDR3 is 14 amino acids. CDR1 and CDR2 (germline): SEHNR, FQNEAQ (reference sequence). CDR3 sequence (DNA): TGTGCCAGCAGCTTAGGAGGGGCCTCCGCCTCACGGGACTTC. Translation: CASSLGGASASRDF.

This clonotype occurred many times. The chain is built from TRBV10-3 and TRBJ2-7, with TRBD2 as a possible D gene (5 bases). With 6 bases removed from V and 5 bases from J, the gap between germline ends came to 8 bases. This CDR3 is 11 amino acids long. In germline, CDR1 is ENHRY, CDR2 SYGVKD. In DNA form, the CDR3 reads TGTGCCATCAGGGAGGCGCACGAGCAGTACTTC. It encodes CAIREAHEQYF.

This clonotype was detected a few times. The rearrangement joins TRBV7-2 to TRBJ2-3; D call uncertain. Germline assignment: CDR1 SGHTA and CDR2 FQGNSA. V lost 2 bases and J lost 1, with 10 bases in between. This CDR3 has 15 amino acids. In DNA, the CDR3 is TGTGCCAGCAGCTTATTGCGAGATCGCACAGATACGCAGTATTTT. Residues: CASSLLRDRTDTQYF.

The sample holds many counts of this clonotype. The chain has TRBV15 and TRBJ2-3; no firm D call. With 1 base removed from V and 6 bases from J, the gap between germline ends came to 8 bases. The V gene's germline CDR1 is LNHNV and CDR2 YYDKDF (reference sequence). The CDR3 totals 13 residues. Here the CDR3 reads CATSRARRDTQYF. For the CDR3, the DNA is TGTGCCACCAGCAGAGCCCGGCGGGATACGCAGTATTTT.

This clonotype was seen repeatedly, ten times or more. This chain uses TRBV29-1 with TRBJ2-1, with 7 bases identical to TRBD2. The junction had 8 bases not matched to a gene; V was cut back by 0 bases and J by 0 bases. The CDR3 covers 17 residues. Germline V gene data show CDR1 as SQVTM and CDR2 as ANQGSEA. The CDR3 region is CSVEDRDWTSSYNEQFF. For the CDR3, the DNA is TGCAGCGTTGAAGATCGGGACTGGACTAGCTCCTACAATGAGCAGTTCTTC.

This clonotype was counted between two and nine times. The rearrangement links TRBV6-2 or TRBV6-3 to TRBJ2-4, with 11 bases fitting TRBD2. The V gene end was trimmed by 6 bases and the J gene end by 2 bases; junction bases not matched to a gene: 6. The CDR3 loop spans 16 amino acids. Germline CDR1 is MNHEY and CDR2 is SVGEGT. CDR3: CASSLAGGGSKNIQYF. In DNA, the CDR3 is TGTGCCAGCAGCTTAGCGGGAGGGGGATCCAAAAACATTCAGTACTTC.

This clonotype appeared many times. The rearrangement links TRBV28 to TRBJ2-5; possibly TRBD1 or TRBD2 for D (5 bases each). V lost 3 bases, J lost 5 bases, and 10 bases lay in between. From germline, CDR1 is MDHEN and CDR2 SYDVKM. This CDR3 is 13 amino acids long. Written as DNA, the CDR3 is TGTGCCAGCAGTTTCTACAGGAGGGAGACCCAGTACTTC. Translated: CASSFYRRETQYF. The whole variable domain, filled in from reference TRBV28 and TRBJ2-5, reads DVKVTQSSRYLVKRTGEKVFLECVQDMDHENMFWYRQDPGLGLRLIYFSYDVKMKEKGDIPEGYSVSREKKERFSLILESASTNQTSMYLCASSFYRRETQYFGPGTRLLVL.

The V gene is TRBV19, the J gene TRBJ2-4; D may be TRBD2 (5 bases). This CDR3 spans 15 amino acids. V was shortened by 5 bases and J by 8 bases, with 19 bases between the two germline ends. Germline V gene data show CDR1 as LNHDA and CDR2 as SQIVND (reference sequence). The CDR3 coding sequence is TGTGCCAGTAGTTTTCGGACTCACCCGGCGGACATTCAGTACTTC. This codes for CASSFRTHPADIQYF.

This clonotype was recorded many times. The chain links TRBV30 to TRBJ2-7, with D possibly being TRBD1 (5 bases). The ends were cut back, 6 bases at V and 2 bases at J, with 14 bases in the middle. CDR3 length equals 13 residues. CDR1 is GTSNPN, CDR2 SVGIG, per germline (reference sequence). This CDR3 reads CACLRETTYEQYF. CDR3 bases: TGTGCCTGCCTCAGGGAAACTACCTACGAGCAGTACTTC.

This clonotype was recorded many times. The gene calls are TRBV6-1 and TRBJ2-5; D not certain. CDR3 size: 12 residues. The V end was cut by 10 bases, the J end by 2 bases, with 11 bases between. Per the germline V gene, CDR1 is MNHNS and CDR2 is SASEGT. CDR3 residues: CATTAAQETQYF. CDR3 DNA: TGTGCCACCACCGCGGCTCAAGAGACCCAGTACTTC.

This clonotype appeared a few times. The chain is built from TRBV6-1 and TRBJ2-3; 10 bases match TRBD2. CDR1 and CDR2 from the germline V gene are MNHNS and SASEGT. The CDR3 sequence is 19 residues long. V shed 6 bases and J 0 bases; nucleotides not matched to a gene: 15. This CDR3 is CASSLDSSGRHPSTDTQYF. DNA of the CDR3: TGTGCCAGCAGCCTCGATTCTAGCGGGAGACACCCGAGCACAGATACGCAGTATTTT.

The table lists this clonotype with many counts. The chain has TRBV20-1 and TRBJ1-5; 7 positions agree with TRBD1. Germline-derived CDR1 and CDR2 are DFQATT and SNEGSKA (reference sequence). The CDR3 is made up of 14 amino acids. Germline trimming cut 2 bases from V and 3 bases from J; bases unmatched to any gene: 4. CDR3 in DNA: TGCAGTGCTAGACACAGGGGCTACAATCAGCCCCAGCATTTT. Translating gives CSARHRGYNQPQHF.

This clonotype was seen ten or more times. Here the CDR3 DNA reads TGTGCCAGCAGCATTAGTGACCAGGACGGCTACGAGCAGTACTTC. Its translation is CASSISDQDGYEQYF. The chain is built from TRBV7-2 and TRBJ2-7; D not resolved. Trimming cost V 5 bases and J 3 bases, with 17 bases left between them. Germline V CDR1 and CDR2: SGHTA, FQGNSA. The CDR3 is made up of 15 amino acids.

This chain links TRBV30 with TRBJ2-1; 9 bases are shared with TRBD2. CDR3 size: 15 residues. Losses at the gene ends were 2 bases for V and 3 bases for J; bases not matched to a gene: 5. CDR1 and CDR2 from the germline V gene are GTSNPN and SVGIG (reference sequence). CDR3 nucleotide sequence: TGTGCCTGGAGTCGGCTAGCGGGACTCTACAATGAGCAGTTCTTC. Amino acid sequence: CAWSRLAGLYNEQFF.

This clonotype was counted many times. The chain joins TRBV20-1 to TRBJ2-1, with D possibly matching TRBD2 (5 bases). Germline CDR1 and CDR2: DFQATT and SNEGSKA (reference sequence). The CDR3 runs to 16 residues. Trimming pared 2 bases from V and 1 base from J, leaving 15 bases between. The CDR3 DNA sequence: TGCAGTGCTAGATCGTTCGCTAGCTATTCCTACAATGAGCAGTTCTTC. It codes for CSARSFASYSYNEQFF.